The 8 T cell receptor beta chains reported below all come from one sample, sequenced in a study of OX40 agonist ivuxolimab in advanced cancers. Profiled with immunoSEQ multiplex PCR; TCRdb holds only in-frame clones, not every one. Of 30,000 to 45,000 clones listed, over 65% are singletons. Sequencing used CD4+ or CD8+ T cells sorted from blood, obtained in a trial of the OX40 agonist ivuxolimab. The receptor source for this set is an adult with an advanced solid tumor such as melanoma, head and neck, liver or kidney cancer.

J is TRBJ1-1 and V is TRBV2; D unresolved. Germline CDR1 SNHLY, CDR2 FYNNEI. V lost 10 bases and J lost 1, with 10 bases in between. The CDR3 is made up of 12 amino acids. CDR3: CANRRTNTEAFF. The CDR3 coding sequence is TGTGCCAACAGAAGAACGAACACTGAAGCTTTCTTT.

The chain joins TRBV5-1 to TRBJ2-3; TRBD1 agrees at 8 bases. Germline V gene lookup returns CDR1 SGHRS and CDR2 YFSETQ. The CDR3 sequence is 17 residues long. V was pared by 0 bases and J by 0 bases, with 6 bases of the junction left unmatched. The CDR3 DNA reads as TGCGCCAGCAGCTTGGGGAGGACAGGGTCTAGCACAGATACGCAGTATTTT. This sequence encodes CASSLGRTGSSTDTQYF.

V and J are TRBV7-2 and TRBJ1-2; 8 nucleotides agree with TRBD1. CDR1 and CDR2 from the germline V gene are SGHTA and FQGNSA. This CDR3 comprises 13 residues. Unmatched junction bases numbered 7, after V lost 5 bases and J lost 8 bases. CDR3 in amino acids: CASSTGTGGGYTF. The CDR3 DNA follows: TGTGCCAGCAGCACAGGGACAGGCGGAGGCTACACCTTC.

This chain uses TRBV27 with TRBJ2-6, with unresolved D. The CDR3 has 16 residues. Deletions cut 3 bases from V and 0 bases from J, with 9 bases between. The germline V gene has CDR1 MNHEY and CDR2 SMNVEV (reference sequence). Written as DNA, the CDR3 is TGTGCCAGCAGTTTGGCAACGAGCTCTGGGGCCAACGTCCTGACTTTC. It codes for CASSLATSSGANVLTF.

This sequence joins TRBV15 and TRBJ2-1; D gene ambiguous. Germline assignment: CDR1 LNHNV and CDR2 YYDKDF (reference sequence). Trimming removed 0 bases from V and 3 bases from J, with 0 bases in between. CDR3 size: 12 residues. Here the CDR3 reads CATSRDYNEQFF. CDR3 coding DNA: TGTGCCACCAGCAGAGACTACAATGAGCAGTTCTTC. Complete variable domain (other parts from reference TRBV15 and TRBJ2-1): DAMVIQNPRYQVTQFGKPVTLSCSQTLNHNVMYWYQQKSSQAPKLLFHYYDKDFNNEADTPDNFQSRRPNTSFCFLDIRSPGLGDTAMYLCATSRDYNEQFFGPGTRLTVL.

The chain recombines TRBV10-3 with TRBJ2-5; D ambiguous. Germline loops: CDR1 ENHRY, CDR2 SYGVKD. The germline V and J ends were trimmed by 3 bases and 13 bases, with 15 bases remaining between them. The CDR3 runs to 12 residues. This CDR3 is CAISEGQSAVYF. CDR3 in DNA: TGTGCCATCAGTGAAGGCCAGTCAGCCGTGTACTTC.

V gene TRBV11-2 combines with J gene TRBJ2-5, with 11 bases identical to TRBD2. This CDR3 spans 16 amino acids. Germline CDR1 reads SGHAT; CDR2 reads FQNNGV. J gave up 1 base and V 1 base, and 2 bases lay outside the gene matches. The CDR3 region is CASSLGLAGPQETQYF. The CDR3 region has the DNA TGTGCCAGCAGCTTAGGACTAGCGGGGCCCCAAGAGACCCAGTACTTC.

Comment on this clone: The germline gene is not matched at one end of the junction; a read error may be the cause. The rearrangement joins TRBV28 to TRBJ1-4; maybe TRBD1 (5 bases). Germline V gene sequence: CDR1 MDHEN, CDR2 SYDVKM. There are 14 residues in the CDR3. CDR3 loop: CASTFRVQSHPALF. The CDR3 nucleotides read TGTGCCAGCACCTTCAGGGTACAATCTCATCCCGCGCTTTTT.